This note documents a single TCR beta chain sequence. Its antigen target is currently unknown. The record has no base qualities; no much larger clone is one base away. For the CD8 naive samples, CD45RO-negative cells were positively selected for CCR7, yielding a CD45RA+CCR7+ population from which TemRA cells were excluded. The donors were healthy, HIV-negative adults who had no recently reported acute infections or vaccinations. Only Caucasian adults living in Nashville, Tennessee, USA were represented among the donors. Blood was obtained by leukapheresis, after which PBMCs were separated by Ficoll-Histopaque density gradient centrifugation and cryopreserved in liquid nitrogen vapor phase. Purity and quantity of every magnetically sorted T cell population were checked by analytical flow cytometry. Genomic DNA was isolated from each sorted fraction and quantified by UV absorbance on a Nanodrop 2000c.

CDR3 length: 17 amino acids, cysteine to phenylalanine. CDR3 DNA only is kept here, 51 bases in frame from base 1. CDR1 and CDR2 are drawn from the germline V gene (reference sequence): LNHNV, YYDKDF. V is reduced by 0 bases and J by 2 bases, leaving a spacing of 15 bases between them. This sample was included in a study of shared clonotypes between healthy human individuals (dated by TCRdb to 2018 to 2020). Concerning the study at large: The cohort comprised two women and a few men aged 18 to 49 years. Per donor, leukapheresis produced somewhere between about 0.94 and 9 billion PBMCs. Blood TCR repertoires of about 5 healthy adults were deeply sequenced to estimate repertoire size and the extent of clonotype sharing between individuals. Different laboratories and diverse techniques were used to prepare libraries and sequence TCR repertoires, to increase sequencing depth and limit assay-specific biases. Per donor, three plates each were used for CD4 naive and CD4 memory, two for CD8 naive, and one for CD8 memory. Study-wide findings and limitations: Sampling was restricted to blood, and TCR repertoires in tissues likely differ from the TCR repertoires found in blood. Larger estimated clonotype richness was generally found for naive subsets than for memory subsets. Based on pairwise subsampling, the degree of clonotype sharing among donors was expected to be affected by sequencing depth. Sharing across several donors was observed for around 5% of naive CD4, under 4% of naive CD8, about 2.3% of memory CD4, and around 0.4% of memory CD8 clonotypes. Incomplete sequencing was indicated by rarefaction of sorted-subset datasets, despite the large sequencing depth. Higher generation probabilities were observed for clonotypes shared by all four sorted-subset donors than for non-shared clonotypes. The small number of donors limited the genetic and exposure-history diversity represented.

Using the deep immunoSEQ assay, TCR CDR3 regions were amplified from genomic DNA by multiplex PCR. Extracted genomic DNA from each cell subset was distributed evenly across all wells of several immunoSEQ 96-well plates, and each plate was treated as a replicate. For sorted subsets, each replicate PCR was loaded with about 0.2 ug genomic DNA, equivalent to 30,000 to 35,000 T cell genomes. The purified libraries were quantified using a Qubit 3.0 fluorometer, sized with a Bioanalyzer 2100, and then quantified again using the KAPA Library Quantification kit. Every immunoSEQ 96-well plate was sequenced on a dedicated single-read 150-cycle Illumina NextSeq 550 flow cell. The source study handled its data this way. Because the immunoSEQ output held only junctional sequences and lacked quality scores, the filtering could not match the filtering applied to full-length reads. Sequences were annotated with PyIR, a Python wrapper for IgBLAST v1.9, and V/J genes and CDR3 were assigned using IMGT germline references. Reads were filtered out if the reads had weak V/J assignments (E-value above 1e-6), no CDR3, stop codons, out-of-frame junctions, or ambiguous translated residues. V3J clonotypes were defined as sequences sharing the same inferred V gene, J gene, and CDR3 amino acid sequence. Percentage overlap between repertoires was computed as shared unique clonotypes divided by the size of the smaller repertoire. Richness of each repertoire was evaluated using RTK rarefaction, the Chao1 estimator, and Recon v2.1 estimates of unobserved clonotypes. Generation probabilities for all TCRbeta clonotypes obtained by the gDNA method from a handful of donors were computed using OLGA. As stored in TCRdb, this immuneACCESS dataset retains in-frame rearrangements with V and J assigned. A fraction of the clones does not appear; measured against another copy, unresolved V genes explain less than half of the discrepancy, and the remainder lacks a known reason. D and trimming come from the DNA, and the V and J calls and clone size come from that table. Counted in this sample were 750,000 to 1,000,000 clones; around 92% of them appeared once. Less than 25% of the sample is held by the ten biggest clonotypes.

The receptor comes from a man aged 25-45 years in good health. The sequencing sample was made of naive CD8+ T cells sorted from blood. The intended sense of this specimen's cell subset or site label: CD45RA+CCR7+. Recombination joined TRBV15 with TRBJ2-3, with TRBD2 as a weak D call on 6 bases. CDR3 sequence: CATSRDPLGLLTDTQYF. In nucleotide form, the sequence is TGTGCCACCAGCAGAGATCCCTTGGGACTGCTCACAGATACGCAGTATTTT.